This T cell receptor (beta chain) is from a study of post-analysis software for immune sequencing data. In the study overall: Recorded subtypes: relapsing-remitting, secondary progressive, progressive-relapsing; some patients unannotated.

Whole-study results and caveats: Controls showed significantly higher normalized Chao1 diversity than did multiple sclerosis patients. Pronounced co-clustering by F measure was evident among identically batched samples. When patients were compared with controls, 4 or 5 TRBV segments were more frequent, TRBV5-6, TRBV5-1 and TRBV20-1 among them.

Trimming took 2 bases from V and 0 from J; bases not matched to a gene: 8. The CDR3 extends over 18 amino acids. Per germline, CDR1 SEHNR and CDR2 FQNEAQ (reference sequence). This clonotype was recorded a few times. As yet, its antigen is unknown. Unique molecular identifiers had been added to the TCR beta cDNA libraries. A population of roughly 0.9 to 11 million T cells gave rise to around 480,000 cDNA molecules. TCRdb reprocessed the PCR reads with MiXCR, giving one entry per CDR3 protein. The repertoire holds hundreds of thousands of distinct CDR3 sequences, roughly half seen once, with roughly 4.4% in the top ten.

Sequencing was carried out using blood. The genes are TRBV7-9 and TRBJ2-5, with 11 bases aligning to TRBD2. The clonotype was recovered from a girl aged 5-17 years with multiple sclerosis. CDR3 nucleotides: TGTGCCAGCAGCTTATCGGGGCGACTAGCGGGGAACCAAGAGACCCAGTACTTC. Translating gives CASSLSGRLAGNQETQYF.